This T cell receptor (beta chain) was profiled in a study of Tregs in tolerant kidney transplant recipients. Study results and caveats: The most relevant donor-specific Treg TCRbeta repertoire apparently came from expansion with activated donor B cells.

CD4+CD25+CD127- Tregs, CD4+CD25- non-Tregs, CD4 and CD8 cells were sorted. The table came from immunoSEQ multiplex PCR; TCRdb's copy has only in-frame clones and leaves some out. Among tens of thousands of clones, 95% to 98% were seen once, and the ten largest hold 0.56%. Points on this clone: Its target is unknown.

Germline CDR1 is LGHNA and CDR2 is YSLEER. The CDR3 loop spans 15 amino acids. J gave up 3 bases and V 4 bases, and 6 bases lay outside the gene matches. This receptor was identified in a human donor who received a combined kidney and bone marrow transplant. Sequenced here: CD4+ T cells from blood, sampled before the transplant. The chain combines TRBV4-3 with TRBJ1-2; 9 bases are a match to TRBD1. The CDR3 is CASSRDRGGYYGYTF. The CDR3 DNA follows: TGCGCCAGCAGCCGTGACAGGGGGGGCTACTATGGCTACACCTTC.